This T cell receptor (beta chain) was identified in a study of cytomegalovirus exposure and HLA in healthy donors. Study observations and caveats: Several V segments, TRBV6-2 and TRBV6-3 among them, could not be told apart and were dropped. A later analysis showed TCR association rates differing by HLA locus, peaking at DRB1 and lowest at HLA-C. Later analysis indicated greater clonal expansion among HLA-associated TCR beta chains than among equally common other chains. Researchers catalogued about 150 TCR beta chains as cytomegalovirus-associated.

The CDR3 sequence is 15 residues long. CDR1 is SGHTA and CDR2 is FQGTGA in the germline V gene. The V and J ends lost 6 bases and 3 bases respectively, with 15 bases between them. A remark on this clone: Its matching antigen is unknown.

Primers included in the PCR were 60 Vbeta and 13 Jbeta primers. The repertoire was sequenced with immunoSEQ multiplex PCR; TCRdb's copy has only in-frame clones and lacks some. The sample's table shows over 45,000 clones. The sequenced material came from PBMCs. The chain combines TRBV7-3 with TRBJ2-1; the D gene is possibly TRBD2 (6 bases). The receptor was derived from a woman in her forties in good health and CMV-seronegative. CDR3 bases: TGTGCCAGCAGACCAACCGGGACTGACTACAATGAGCAGTTCTTC. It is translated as CASRPTGTDYNEQFF.